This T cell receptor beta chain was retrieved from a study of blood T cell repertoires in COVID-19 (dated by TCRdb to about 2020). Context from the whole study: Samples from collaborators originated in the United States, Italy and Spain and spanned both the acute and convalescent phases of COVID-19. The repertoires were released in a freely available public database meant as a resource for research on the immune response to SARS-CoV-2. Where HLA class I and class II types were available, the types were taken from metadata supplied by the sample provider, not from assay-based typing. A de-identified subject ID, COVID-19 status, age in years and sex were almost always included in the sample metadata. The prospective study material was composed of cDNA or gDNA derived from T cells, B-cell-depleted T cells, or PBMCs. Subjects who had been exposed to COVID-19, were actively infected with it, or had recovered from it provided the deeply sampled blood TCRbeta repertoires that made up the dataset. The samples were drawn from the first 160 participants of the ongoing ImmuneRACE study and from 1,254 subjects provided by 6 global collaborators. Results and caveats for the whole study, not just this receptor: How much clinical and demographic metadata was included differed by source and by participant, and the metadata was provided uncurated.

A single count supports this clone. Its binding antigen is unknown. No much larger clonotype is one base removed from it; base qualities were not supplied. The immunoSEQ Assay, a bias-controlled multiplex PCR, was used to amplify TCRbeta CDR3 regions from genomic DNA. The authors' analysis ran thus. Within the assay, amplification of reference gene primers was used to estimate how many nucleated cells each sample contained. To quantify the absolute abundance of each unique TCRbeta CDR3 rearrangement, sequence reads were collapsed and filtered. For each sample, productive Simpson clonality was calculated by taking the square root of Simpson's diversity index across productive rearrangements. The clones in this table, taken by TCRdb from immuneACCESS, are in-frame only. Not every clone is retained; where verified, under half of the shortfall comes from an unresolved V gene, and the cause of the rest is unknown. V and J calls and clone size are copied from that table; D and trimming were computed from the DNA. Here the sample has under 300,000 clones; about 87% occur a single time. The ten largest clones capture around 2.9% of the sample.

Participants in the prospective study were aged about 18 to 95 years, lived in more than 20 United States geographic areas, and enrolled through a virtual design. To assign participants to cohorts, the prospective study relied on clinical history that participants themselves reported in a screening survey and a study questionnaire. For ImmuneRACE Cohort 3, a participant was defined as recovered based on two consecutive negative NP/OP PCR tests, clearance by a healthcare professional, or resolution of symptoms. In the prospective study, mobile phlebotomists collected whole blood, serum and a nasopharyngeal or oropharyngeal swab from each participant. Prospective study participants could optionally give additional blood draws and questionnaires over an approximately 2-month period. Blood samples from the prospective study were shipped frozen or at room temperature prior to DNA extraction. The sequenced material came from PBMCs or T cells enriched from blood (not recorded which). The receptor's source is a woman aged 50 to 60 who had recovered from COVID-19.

In nucleotides, the sequence is TGCGCCAGCAGCCCCCCTGCGGGGGCTATTGGAAACACCATATATTTT. The translation is CASSPPAGAIGNTIYF. The V and J segments used are TRBV4-1 and TRBJ1-3, and TRBD1 may be the D gene, going by 6 matching bases. The junction carries 16 bases between V and J, which are trimmed by 4 bases and 3 bases respectively. Inclusive of the bounding cysteine and phenylalanine, the CDR3 is 16 residues long. Only the CDR3 part of the read is kept: 48 bases, read in frame from the first base. The germline V gene provides CDR1 MGHRA and CDR2 YSYEKL.